Listed here is a single T cell receptor (beta chain). The data stem from a study of CD8 T cells in Susac syndrome. The V gene end was trimmed by 5 bases and the J gene end by 4 bases; junction bases not matched to a gene: 14. Looked up from germline, CDR1 is LNHDA and CDR2 is SQIVND (reference sequence). The CDR3 contains 17 residues. RNA amounts of 0.5 to 1 ug underwent reverse transcription with random hexamers. TCRdb re-called the immunoSEQ multiplex PCR reads through MiXCR, storing one row per CDR3 protein. The table records 150,000 to 200,000 distinct CDR3 sequences, roughly 94% of them present only once.

The sequencing input was CD4+ T cells from PBMCs. This TCR was sampled from a human donor with multiple sclerosis. This sequence joins TRBV19 and TRBJ2-1; 7 bases agree with TRBD2. DNA for the CDR3: TGTGCCAGTAGTCCGTTGACTAGCCGGCTATCGTACAATGAGCAGTTCTTC. Encoded protein: CASSPLTSRLSYNEQFF.